Given below is one T cell receptor (beta chain) in context. Its specificity is unknown. This sample was included in a study of T cells in Graves' hyperthyroidism and ophthalmopathy. Points from the study as a whole: Blood shared most expanded thyroid clonotypes above 0.001. Model predictions of ophthalmopathy came a median 6.5 months before onset.

The investigators amplified TCR beta CDR3 regions from RNA transcripts. First-round RT-PCR targeting the TCR CDR3 was performed with the HTBI primer set. TCRdb redid the calling of the multiplex PCR reads with MiXCR, one entry per CDR3 protein. The table has 530,000 or so distinct CDR3 sequences, around 46% seen once. CDR3 length equals 13 residues. Germline V gene data show CDR1 as MGHDK and CDR2 as SYGVNS. The V and J ends lost 5 bases and 10 bases respectively, with 15 bases between them. This receptor was identified in a woman aged 18-30 years with Graves' hyperthyroidism. V usage is TRBV25-1 and J usage is TRBJ2-1, with D possibly matching TRBD1 (5 bases). Sample: peripheral blood or thyroid tissue (not recorded which). The DNA for the CDR3 is TGTGCCAGCAGTTTGGTCCTTACAGGCGAGCAGTTCTTC. This gives the protein CASSLVLTGEQFF.